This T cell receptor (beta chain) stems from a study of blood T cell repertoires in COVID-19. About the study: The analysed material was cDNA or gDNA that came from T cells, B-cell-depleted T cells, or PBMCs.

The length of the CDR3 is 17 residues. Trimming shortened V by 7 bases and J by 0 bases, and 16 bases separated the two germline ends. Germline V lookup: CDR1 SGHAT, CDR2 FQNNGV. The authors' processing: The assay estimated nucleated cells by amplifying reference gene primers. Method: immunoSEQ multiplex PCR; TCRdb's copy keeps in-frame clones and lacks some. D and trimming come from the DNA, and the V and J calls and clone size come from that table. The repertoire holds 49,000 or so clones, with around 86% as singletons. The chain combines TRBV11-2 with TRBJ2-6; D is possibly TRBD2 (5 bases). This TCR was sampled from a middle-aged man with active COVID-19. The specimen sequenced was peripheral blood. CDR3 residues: CASTRRNPHSGANVLTF. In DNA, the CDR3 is TGTGCCAGCACGAGGAGGAATCCACACTCTGGGGCCAACGTCCTGACTTTC. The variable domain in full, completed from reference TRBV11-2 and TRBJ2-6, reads EAGVAQSPRYKIIEKRQSVAFWCNPISGHATLYWYQQILGQGPKLLIQFQNNGVVDDSQLPKDRFSAERLKGVDSTLKIQPAKLEDSAVYLCASTRRNPHSGANVLTFGAGSRLTVL.